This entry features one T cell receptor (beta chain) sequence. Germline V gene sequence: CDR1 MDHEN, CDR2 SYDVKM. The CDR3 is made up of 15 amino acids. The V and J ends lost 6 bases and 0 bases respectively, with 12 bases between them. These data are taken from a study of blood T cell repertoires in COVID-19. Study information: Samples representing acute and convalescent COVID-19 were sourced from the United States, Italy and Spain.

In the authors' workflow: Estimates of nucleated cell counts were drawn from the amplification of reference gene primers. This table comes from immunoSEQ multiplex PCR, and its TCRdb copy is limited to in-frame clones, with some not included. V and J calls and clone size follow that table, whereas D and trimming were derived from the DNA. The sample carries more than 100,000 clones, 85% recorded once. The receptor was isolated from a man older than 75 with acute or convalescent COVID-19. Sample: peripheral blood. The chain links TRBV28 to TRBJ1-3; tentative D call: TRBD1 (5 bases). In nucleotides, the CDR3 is TGTGCCAGCAGCAGAGACAGTCACTCTGGAAACACCATATATTTT. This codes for CASSRDSHSGNTIYF.